This T cell receptor beta chain emerged from a study of T cell responses to AZD1222 COVID-19 vaccine. Study-level results: The donors showed a predominance of white British ancestry and of females, with possible underestimation of clonal diversity. Epitopes outside B.1.351 and B.1.1.7 mutated regions reportedly drew nearly half of spike TCRs.

To note about this clone: Its target is not known.

CDR1 and CDR2 (germline): SGHNT, YYREEE (reference sequence). This CDR3 is built from 17 residues. Trimming removed 0 bases from V and 5 bases from J; junction bases left unmatched: 10. Method: immunoSEQ multiplex PCR; TCRdb's copy keeps in-frame clones and lacks some. The data show around 140,000 clones, approximately 90% seen once. The source is an adult in good health. The genes are TRBV5-4 and TRBJ2-5; 10 nucleotides align to TRBD2. Sequencing was performed on peripheral blood, taken on day 0 of AZD1222 vaccination. The CDR3 reads CASSLGPPAGGRETQYF. CDR3 nucleotide sequence: TGTGCCAGCAGCTTGGGACCCCCAGCGGGGGGGCGGGAGACCCAGTACTTC.